This TCR beta chain comes out of a study of shared clonotypes between healthy human individuals. At the level of the study: Three plates were used per donor for CD4 naive, three for CD4 memory, two for CD8 naive and one for CD8 memory. General study findings and limits: Generally, naive subsets came out with larger estimated richness than memory subsets.

Points on this clone: What it recognizes is unknown.

Each sample came from a Caucasian adult donor living in Nashville, Tennessee. V was clipped by 1 base and J by 2 bases; unmatched bases: 6. Germline assignment: CDR1 SEHNR and CDR2 FQNEAQ (reference sequence). The CDR3 spans 16 residues. Sequencing was at deep level. TCRdb's copy holds only in-frame clones and misses some; the assay was immunoSEQ multiplex PCR. The sample contains some 2.1 million clones, about 95% of which appear only once. The receptor was isolated from a man aged 18 to 30 in good health. The specimen sequenced was naive CD4+ T cells sorted from blood. Subset meaning: CD45RA+ positively selected. V is TRBV7-9 and J is TRBJ2-7, with 9 nucleotides matching TRBD2. CDR3 residues: CASSLGRLAGTYEQYF. In DNA form, the CDR3 reads TGTGCCAGCAGCTTAGGAAGGCTAGCGGGAACCTACGAGCAGTACTTC.